What follows are 17 T cell receptor beta chains derived from one specimen sequenced in a study of blood T cell repertoires in COVID-19. TCRdb keeps only in-frame clones here, not all; method: immunoSEQ multiplex PCR. The sample lists around 200,000 clones, about nine tenths seen once, with more than 3.5% in the top ten. The material sequenced was PBMCs or T cells enriched from blood (not recorded which). These receptors all come from a woman between 35 and 50 years old with acute COVID-19.

This sequence joins TRBV27 and TRBJ2-5, with 8 bases fitting TRBD1. Germline-derived CDR1 and CDR2 are MNHEY and SMNVEV (reference sequence). This CDR3 has 14 residues. Unmatched junction bases numbered 7, after V lost 5 bases and J lost 5 bases. The CDR3 sequence is CASSPGQGRETQYF. Here the CDR3 DNA reads TGTGCCAGCAGTCCAGGACAGGGAAGGGAGACCCAGTACTTC.

The chain is built from TRBV2 and TRBJ1-2; D gene unclear. The V end was cut by 3 bases, the J end by 10 bases, with 6 bases between. The CDR3 loop spans 10 amino acids. Germline V gene data show CDR1 as SNHLY and CDR2 as FYNNEI. The CDR3 DNA reads as TGTGCCAGCAGTGACAGTATCTACACCTTC. Translating it yields CASSDSIYTF.

This clone was detected once. This sequence joins TRBV5-4 and TRBJ1-2; a possible D gene is TRBD1 (5 bases). CDR1 SGHNT and CDR2 YYREEE come from the germline V gene (reference sequence). V was shortened by 3 bases and J by 8 bases, with 14 bases between the two germline ends. The CDR3 spans 13 residues. The CDR3 sequence: CASSSLQGSGYTF. In DNA, the CDR3 is TGTGCCAGCAGCTCCCTGCAGGGCAGCGGCTACACCTTC.

The chain carries TRBV6-5 and TRBJ1-2, with 7 positions matching TRBD1. V shed 7 bases and J 3 bases; nucleotides not matched to a gene: 8. CDR3 length equals 14 residues. CDR1 is MNHEY and CDR2 is SVGAGI in the germline V gene. CDR3 sequence: CASTSTGDYYGYTF. CDR3 bases: TGTGCCAGCACGAGTACAGGGGATTACTATGGCTACACCTTC.

This clone showed up just a few times. The chain uses TRBV2 and TRBJ1-2, with 8 bases identical to TRBD1. The ends lost 5 bases at V and 2 bases at J; junction bases unmatched: 1. This CDR3 comprises 13 residues. Germline CDR1 is SNHLY and CDR2 is FYNNEI. The CDR3 sequence is CASSYRGNYGYTF. The CDR3 bases are TGTGCCAGCAGTTACAGGGGGAACTATGGCTACACCTTC.

The chain couples TRBV25-1 to TRBJ1-3; no firm D call. V lost 5 bases and J lost 0, with 8 bases in between. Germline V gene lookup returns CDR1 MGHDK and CDR2 SYGVNS. The CDR3 runs to 14 residues. CDR3 protein: CASSSGYSGNTIYF. The CDR3 DNA reads as TGTGCCAGCAGTTCAGGATACTCTGGAAACACCATATATTTT.

The V gene is TRBV5-4, the J gene TRBJ2-7; no reliable D call. The germline CDR1 and CDR2 sequences are SGHNT and YYREEE (reference sequence). The V end was cut by 3 bases, the J end by 3 bases, with 10 bases between. The CDR3 is 13 amino acids. DNA for the CDR3: TGTGCCAGCAGCTCTGAACTTAACTACGAGCAGTACTTC. It is translated as CASSSELNYEQYF.

J is TRBJ1-2 and V is TRBV3-1 (or the pseudogene TRBV3-2); D perhaps matches TRBD1 (5 bases). The germline V gene encodes CDR1 LGHDT and CDR2 YNNKEL (reference sequence). Between the trimmed V and J ends, which lost 3 bases and 8 bases, there was a span of 19 bases. The length of the CDR3 is 15 residues. DNA for the CDR3: TGTGCCAGCAGCCATTTACAGCCCATCACAGGAGGCTACACCTTC. Amino acid sequence: CASSHLQPITGGYTF.

This clone was counted a few times. An end of the junction does not agree with germline; a read error may underlie this. The chain recombines TRBV2 with TRBJ1-3; D might be TRBD1 (5 bases). CDR1 and CDR2 (germline): SNHLY, FYNNEI. The CDR3 totals 8 residues. This chain's CDR3 is CASSGGSF. The CDR3 DNA sequence: TGTGCCAGCAGCGGGGGGTCATTT.

The chain carries TRBV12-3 or TRBV12-4 and TRBJ2-7, with D tentatively TRBD2 (6 bases). The CDR3 has 13 residues. Trimming removed 4 bases at V and 3 bases at J, with 10 bases between. The CDR3 region has the DNA TGTGCCAGCAGTTCGGGACTTTTCTACGAGCAGTACTTC. Protein sequence: CASSSGLFYEQYF.

CDR3 in amino acids: CASSLARGWDGYTF. The DNA of the CDR3 is TGTGCCAGCAGCTTGGCACGAGGGTGGGATGGCTACACCTTC. The rearrangement links TRBV5-6 to TRBJ1-2; D is ambiguous. Germline assignment: CDR1 SGHDT and CDR2 YYEEEE. Trimming took 0 bases from V and 6 from J, leaving 12 bases between them. The CDR3 contains 14 residues.

This clone was seen just once. The chain couples TRBV7-2 to TRBJ1-1; no reliable D call. Between the trimmed V and J ends, which lost 3 bases and 13 bases, there was a span of 18 bases. The germline gives CDR1 SGHTA, CDR2 FQGNSA. This CDR3 is 13 amino acids long. The CDR3, as DNA: TGTGCCAGCAGCTTTGGAATTACCCCCGGGGTTTTCTTT. The encoded protein is CASSFGITPGVFF.

The chain carries TRBV18 and TRBJ1-3; D is unresolved. The CDR3 loop spans 18 amino acids. V lost 4 bases and J 0 bases, leaving 19 bases between the germline ends. Germline-derived CDR1 and CDR2 are KGHSH and LQKENI. This CDR3 reads CASSRSSGIQASGNTIYF. The CDR3 DNA follows: TGTGCCAGCTCACGATCTTCCGGGATCCAAGCCTCTGGAAACACCATATATTTT.

The CDR3 reads CASSFDRGASPLHF. In DNA form, the CDR3 reads TGTGCCAGCAGTTTTGACAGGGGGGCTTCACCCCTCCACTTT. The gene calls are TRBV27 and TRBJ1-6, with 9 bases identical to TRBD1. In germline, CDR1 is MNHEY, CDR2 SMNVEV (reference sequence). This CDR3 comprises 14 residues. V lost 3 bases, J lost 9 bases, and 3 bases stayed unmatched.

The table lists this clone with a few counts. CDR3 nucleotide sequence: TGTGCCAGCAGCGCCGGACAGGGTGCTTTGACTGAAGCTTTCTTT. Encoded protein: CASSAGQGALTEAFF. This rearrangement joins TRBV9 to TRBJ1-1, with 8 nucleotides matching TRBD1. Trimming took 3 bases from V and 5 from J; bases not matched to a gene: 9. Germline assignment: CDR1 SGDLS and CDR2 YYNGEE. The CDR3 contains 15 residues.

This chain uses TRBV28 with TRBJ1-1; D remains unclear. Germline V gives CDR1 MDHEN, CDR2 SYDVKM. The V gene lost 5 bases and the J gene lost 1 base, with 26 bases spanning the gap. The CDR3 is made up of 19 amino acids. Here the CDR3 reads CASSALVGIKTLENTEAFF. DNA of the CDR3: TGTGCCAGCAGTGCCCTCGTCGGGATAAAAACACTGGAGAACACTGAAGCTTTCTTT.

This clone was counted a few times. V is TRBV4-1 and J is TRBJ1-1; D is ambiguous. Trimming shortened V by 8 bases and J by 1 base, and 17 bases separated the two germline ends. The CDR3 extends over 15 amino acids. The V gene's germline CDR1 is MGHRA and CDR2 YSYEKL. CDR3 amino acids: CASRLKETENTEAFF. The CDR3 DNA follows: TGCGCCAGCCGTCTTAAGGAAACAGAGAACACTGAAGCTTTCTTT.